One T cell receptor (beta chain) is described in this entry. This clonotype has ten or more counts. The clone's antigen remains unknown. Base-call qualities are not available, and no considerably larger clone is one nucleotide away. Genomic DNA extracted from blood was used in amounts of about 250-550 ng for amplification of TRB repertoires. This record belongs to a study of T and B cells in COVID-19 patients (dated by TCRdb to 2019 to 2021). A note on the overall study: In this study, adaptive immunity was profiled in COVID-19 patients who either had active infection or had recovered, using TRB and IGH repertoire sequencing of peripheral blood. An age-matched reference group of roughly 40 healthy donors negative for COVID-19 antibodies was used as the comparison for repertoire analyses. The recovered cohort included approximately 18 patients who contributed some 20 samples, and most of those patients had mild to moderate COVID-19 that was managed on an outpatient basis. Median age was around 30 years in the recovered cohort versus 55 to 80 years in the active-infection cohort. Up to 9 follow-up blood samples were collected per patient, with some samples spanning different disease stages in the same individual. The TCR and BCR sequence repository comprised over 35 patients and approximately 69 time points, with over 7 million TCR sequences analysed. Comorbidities linked to unfavorable COVID-19 outcome were present in nine tenths of the roughly 20 patients in the active-infection cohort. In the active-infection cohort, about 65% of the roughly 20 patients were critically ill and required mechanical ventilation or ECMO. Two patients were in both the active and recovered cohorts because samples existed from active disease and from after recovery.

General study outcomes and caveats: In patients with COVID-19, the usage of TRBV/TRBJ genes was reported to be strongly skewed. Few blood samples were available from mildly ill patients while symptoms were present or from severe cases at early time points. It was stated that prospective validation of the reported TCR clusters was required before the clusters could be put to clinical use. The cohort was considered too small to assess HLA contributions to COVID-19 susceptibility or severity. A total of approximately 2,300 exclusive TCR clusters, including some 32 low-pGen clusters, were found in the recovered cohort. Specific T cell subsets (CD4+/Treg/CD8+) and sorted SARS-CoV-2-responsive or tetramer+ T cells had not yet been sequenced, and these experiments were ongoing. TRB repertoires were highly clonal in active COVID-19, whereas diversity and richness at recovery rose above healthy donor levels.

TCRdb records Illumina MiSeq as the sequencer. TRB rearrangements were amplified by multiplex PCR with BIOMED2 TRB-A/B primer pools. Illumina-compatible adapters and 7-nucleotide sample barcodes were added to the amplicons in two consecutive PCRs. Phusion HS II polymerase was used for all library PCRs. Amplicons were purified from gel with the NucleoSpin Gel and PCR Clean-up kit, quantified on Qubit, and pooled at 3.5 to 4.5 nM. Amplicon pool quality was checked on an Agilent 2100 Bioanalyzer before Illumina next-generation sequencing. The authors processed their data as follows. TRB rearrangements were annotated with MiXCR 3.0.8 using the default MiXCR reference library. Non-productive reads and sequences with fewer than 2 reads were excluded, and each unique CDR3 nucleotide sequence counted as one clone. Clonality, diversity, richness and V-J gene usage were calculated in R 3.5.1. GLIPH2 was used to cluster TCRs by CDR3 similarity, and OLGA was used to calculate generation probabilities. Only GLIPH2 clusters with at least four unique TCR clonotypes present in at least three individuals were retained. TCRdb's own reprocessing of the public reads used fastp at Q25 and MiXCR and kept productive beta chains. Under each unique CDR3 protein, matching rows form one entry showing the most common genes and DNA. The V and J calls, along with clone size, are taken from TCRdb and not from the paper's own processing. In this sample the table shows roughly 18,000 distinct CDR3 sequences, about 26% of which occur a single time. The ten most abundant clones make up less than 4.5% of the sample.

The germline V gene provides CDR1 SGHDT and CDR2 YYEEEE. Between the V and J ends, shortened by 3 bases and 4 bases respectively, the junction contains 7 bases. The CDR3 holds 13 amino acids from the cysteine to the phenylalanine. The DNA shown is the 39-base CDR3, in frame from base 1. Sequenced input: blood. The receptor comes from a human donor who had recovered from COVID-19. The chain couples TRBV5-6 to TRBJ2-2; tentative D gene TRBD2, with 5 bases matching. This receptor has the CDR3 CASSYTSTGELFF. The DNA sequence follows: TGTGCCAGCAGCTATACTAGCACCGGGGAGCTGTTTTTT.